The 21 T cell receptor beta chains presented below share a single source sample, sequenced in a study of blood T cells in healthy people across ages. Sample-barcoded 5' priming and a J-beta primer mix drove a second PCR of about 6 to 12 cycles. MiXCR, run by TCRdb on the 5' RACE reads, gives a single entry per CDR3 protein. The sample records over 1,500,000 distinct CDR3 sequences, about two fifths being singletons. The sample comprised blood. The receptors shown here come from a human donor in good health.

CDR3 amino acids: CSARDNRVGEKLFF. The DNA for the CDR3 is TGCAGTGCTAGAGATAATCGGGTCGGAGAAAAACTGTTTTTT. The chain employs TRBV20-1 and TRBJ1-4; D gene uncertain. V lost 0 bases and J 8 bases, leaving 13 bases between the germline ends. This CDR3 has 14 residues. Germline V gene data show CDR1 as DFQATT and CDR2 as SNEGSKA (reference sequence).

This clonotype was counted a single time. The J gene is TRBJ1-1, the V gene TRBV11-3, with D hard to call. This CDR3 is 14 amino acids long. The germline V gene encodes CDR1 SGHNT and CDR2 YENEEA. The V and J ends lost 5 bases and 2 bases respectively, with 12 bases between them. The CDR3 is CASSPTVINTEAFF. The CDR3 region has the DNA TGTGCCAGCAGCCCTACCGTCATAAACACTGAAGCTTTCTTT.

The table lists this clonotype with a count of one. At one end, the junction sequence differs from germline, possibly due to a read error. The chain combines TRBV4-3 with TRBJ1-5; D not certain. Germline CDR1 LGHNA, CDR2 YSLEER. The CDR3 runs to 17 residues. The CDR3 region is CAGSQDTSGDILKTQHF. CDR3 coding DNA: TGCGCCGGCAGCCAAGATACTAGCGGGGATATTCTGAAGACCCAGCATTTT.

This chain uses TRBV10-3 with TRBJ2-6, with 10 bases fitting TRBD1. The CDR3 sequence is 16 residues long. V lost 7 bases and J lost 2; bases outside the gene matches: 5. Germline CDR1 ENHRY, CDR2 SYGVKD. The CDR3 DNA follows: TGTGCCATCACCGGGACAGGGGCCCCTGGGGCCAACGTCCTGACTTTC. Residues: CAITGTGAPGANVLTF.

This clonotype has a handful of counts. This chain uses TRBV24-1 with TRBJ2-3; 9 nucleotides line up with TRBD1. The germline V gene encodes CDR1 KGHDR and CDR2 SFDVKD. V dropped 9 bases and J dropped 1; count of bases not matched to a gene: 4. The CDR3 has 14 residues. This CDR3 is CATQQGARTDTQYF. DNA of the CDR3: TGTGCCACCCAACAGGGGGCACGCACAGATACGCAGTATTTT.

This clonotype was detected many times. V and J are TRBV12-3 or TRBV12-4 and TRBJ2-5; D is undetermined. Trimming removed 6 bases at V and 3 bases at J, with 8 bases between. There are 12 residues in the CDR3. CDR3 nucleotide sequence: TGTGCCAGCAGACGGATCGAAGAGACCCAGTACTTC. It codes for CASRRIEETQYF.

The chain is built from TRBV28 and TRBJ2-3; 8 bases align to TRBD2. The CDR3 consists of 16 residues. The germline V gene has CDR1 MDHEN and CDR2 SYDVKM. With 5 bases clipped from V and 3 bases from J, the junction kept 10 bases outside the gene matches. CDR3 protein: CASSRRSGGVTDTQYF. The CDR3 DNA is TGTGCCAGCAGTCGGCGGTCCGGGGGGGTGACAGATACGCAGTATTTT.

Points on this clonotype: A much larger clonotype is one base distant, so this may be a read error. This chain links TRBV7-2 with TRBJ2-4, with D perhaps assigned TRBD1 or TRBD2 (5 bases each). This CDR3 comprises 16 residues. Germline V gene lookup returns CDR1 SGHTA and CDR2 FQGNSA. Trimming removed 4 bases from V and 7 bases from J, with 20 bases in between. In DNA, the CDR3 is TGTGCCAGCAGCTCCGATAACGGGGCGGTGGGGAACATTCAGTACTTC. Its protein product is CASSSDNGAVGNIQYF.

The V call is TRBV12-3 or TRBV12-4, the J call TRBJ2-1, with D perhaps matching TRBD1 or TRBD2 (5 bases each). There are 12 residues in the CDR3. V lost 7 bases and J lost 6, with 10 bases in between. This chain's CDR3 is CASTGDLNEQFF. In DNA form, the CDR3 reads TGTGCCAGCACCGGGGACCTCAATGAGCAGTTCTTC.

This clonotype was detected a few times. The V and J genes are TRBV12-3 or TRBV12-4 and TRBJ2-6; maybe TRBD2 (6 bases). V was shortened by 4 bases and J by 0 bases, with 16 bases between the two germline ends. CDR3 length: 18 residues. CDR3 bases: TGTGCCAGCAGTTCCCCGGGAGCCTCCCTCTCTGGGGCCAACGTCCTGACTTTC. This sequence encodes CASSSPGASLSGANVLTF.

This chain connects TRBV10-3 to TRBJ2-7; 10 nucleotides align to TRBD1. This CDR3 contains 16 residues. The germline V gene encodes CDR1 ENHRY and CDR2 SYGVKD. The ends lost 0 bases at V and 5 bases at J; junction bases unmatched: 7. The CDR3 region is CAISESQGTGEDEQYF. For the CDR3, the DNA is TGTGCCATCAGTGAGTCGCAAGGGACAGGGGAGGACGAGCAGTACTTC.

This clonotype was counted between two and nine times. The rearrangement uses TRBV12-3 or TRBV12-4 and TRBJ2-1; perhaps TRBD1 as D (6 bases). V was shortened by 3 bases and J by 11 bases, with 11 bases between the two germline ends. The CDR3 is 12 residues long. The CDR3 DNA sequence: TGTGCCAGCAGTTTCCACAGGGTTCAGCAGTTCTTC. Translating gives CASSFHRVQQFF.

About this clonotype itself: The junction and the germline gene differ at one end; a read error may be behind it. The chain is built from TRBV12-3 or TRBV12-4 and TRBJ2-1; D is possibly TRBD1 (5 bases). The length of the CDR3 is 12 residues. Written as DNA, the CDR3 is TGTGCCGGCAGTTCCAGGGCTAATGAGCAGTTCTTC. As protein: CAGSSRANEQFF.

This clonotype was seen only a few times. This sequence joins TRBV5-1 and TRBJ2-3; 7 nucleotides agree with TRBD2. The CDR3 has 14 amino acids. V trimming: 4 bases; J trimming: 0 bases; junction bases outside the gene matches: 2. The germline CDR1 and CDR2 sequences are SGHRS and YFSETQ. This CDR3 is CASSGGESTDTQYF. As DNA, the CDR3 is TGCGCCAGCAGCGGGGGGGAAAGCACAGATACGCAGTATTTT.

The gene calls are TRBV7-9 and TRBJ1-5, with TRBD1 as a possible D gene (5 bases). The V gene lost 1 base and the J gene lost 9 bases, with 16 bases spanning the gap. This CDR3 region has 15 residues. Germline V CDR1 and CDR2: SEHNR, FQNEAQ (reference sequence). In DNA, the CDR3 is TGTGCCAGCAGCTTAGAGGGGATCCATATTGCGCCCCAGCATTTT. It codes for CASSLEGIHIAPQHF.

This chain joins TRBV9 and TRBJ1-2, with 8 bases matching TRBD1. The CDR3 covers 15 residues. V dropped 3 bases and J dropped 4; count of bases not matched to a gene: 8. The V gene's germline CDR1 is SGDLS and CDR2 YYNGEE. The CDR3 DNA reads TGTGCCAGCAGCGACCGGACAGGGCTGGGCTATGGCTACACCTTC. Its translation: CASSDRTGLGYGYTF. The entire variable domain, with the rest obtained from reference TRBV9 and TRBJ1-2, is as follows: DSGVTQTPKHLITATGQRVTLRCSPRSGDLSVYWYQQSLDQGLQFLIQYYNGEERAKGNILERFSAQQFPDLHSELNLSSLELGDSALYFCASSDRTGLGYGYTFGSGTRLTVV.

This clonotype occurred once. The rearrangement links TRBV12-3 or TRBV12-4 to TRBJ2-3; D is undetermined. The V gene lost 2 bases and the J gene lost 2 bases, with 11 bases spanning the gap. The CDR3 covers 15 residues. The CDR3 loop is CASSLNRGHTDTQYF. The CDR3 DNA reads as TGTGCCAGCAGTTTAAATCGTGGCCACACAGATACGCAGTATTTT.

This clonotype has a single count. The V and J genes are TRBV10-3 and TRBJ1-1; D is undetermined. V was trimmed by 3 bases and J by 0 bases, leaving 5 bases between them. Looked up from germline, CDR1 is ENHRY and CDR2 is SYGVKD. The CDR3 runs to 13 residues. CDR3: CAISDGMNTEAFF. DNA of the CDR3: TGTGCCATCAGTGATGGAATGAACACTGAAGCTTTCTTT.

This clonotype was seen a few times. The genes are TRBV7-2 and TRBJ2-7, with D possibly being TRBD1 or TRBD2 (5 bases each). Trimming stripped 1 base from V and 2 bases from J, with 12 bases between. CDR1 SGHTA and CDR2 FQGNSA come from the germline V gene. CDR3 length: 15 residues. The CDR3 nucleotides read TGTGCCAGCAGCTTAGGAGGGCTACAGGCCTACGAGCAGTACTTC. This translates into CASSLGGLQAYEQYF.

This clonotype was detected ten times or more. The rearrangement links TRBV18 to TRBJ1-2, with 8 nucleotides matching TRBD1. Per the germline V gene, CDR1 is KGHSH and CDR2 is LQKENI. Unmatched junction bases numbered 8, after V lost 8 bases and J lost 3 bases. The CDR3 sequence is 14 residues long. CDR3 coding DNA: TGTGCCAGCAGCCCAGGACAGGGCGACTATGGCTACACCTTC. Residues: CASSPGQGDYGYTF.

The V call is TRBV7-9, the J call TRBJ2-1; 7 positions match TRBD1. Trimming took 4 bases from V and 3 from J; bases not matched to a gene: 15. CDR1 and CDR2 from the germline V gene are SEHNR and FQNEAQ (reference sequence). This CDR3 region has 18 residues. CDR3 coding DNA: TGTGCCAGCAGCTGGGACAGATTGGGGCGATCTGTCTACAATGAGCAGTTCTTC. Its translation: CASSWDRLGRSVYNEQFF.